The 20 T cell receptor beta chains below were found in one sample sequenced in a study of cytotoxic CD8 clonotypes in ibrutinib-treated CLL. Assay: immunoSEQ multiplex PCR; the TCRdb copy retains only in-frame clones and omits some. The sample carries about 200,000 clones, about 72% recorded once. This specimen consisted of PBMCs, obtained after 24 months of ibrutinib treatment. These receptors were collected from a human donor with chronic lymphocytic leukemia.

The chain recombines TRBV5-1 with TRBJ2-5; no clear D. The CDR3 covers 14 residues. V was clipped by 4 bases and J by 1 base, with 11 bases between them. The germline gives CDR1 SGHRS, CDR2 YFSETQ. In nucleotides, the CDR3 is TGCGCCAGCAGCAGTACGGCTAGCCAAGAGACCCAGTACTTC. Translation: CASSSTASQETQYF.

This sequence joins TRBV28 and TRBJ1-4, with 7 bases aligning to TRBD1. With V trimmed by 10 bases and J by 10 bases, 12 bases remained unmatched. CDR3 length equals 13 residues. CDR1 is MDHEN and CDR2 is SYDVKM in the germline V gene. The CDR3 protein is CATETGYRGKLFF. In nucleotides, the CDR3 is TGTGCCACCGAGACAGGGTATCGGGGAAAACTGTTTTTT.

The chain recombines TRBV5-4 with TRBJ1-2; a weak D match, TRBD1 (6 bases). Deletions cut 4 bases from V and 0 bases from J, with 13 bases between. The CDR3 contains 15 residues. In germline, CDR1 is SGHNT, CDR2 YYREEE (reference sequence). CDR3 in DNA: TGTGCCAGCAGCGTCTTGGGGACAACTAACTATGGCTACACCTTC. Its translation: CASSVLGTTNYGYTF. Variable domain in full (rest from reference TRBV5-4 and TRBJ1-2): ETGVTQSPTHLIKTRGQQVTLRCSSQSGHNTVSWYQQALGQGPQFIFQYYREEENGRGNFPPRFSGLQFPNYSSELNVNALELDDSALYLCASSVLGTTNYGYTFGSGTRLTVV.

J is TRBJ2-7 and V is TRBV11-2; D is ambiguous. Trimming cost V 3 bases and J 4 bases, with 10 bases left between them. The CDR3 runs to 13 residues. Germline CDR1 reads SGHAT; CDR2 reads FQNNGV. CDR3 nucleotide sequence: TGTGCCAGCAGCTTCACAAGGGCTTACGAGCAGTACTTC. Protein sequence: CASSFTRAYEQYF. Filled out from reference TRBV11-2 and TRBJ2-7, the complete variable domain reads EAGVAQSPRYKIIEKRQSVAFWCNPISGHATLYWYQQILGQGPKLLIQFQNNGVVDDSQLPKDRFSAERLKGVDSTLKIQPAKLEDSAVYLCASSFTRAYEQYFGPGTRLTVT.

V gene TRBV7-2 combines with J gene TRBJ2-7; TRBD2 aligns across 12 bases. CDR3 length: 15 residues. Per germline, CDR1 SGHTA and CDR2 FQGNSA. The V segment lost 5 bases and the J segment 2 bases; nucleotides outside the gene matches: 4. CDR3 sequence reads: CASSLGLAGPYEQYF. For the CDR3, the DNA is TGTGCCAGCAGCCTAGGACTAGCGGGACCCTACGAGCAGTACTTC. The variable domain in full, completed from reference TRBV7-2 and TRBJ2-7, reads GAGVSQSPSNKVTEKGKDVELRCDPISGHTALYWYRQSLGQGLEFLIYFQGNSAPDKSGLPSDRFSAERTGGSVSTLTIQRTQQEDSAVYLCASSLGLAGPYEQYFGPGTRLTVT.

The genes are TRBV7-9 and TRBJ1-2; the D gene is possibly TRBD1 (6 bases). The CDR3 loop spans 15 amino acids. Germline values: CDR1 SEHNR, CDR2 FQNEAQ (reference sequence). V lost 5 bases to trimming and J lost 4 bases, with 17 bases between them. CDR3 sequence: CASSHEGGRGYGYTF. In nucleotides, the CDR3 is TGTGCCAGCAGCCATGAAGGGGGTCGTGGCTATGGCTACACCTTC.

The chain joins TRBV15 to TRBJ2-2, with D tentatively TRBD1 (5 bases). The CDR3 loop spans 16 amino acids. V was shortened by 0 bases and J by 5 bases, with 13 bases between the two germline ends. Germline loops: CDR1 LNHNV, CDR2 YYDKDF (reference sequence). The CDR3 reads CATSRDPQGWTGELFF. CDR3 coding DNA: TGTGCCACCAGCAGAGATCCCCAGGGTTGGACCGGGGAGCTGTTTTTT. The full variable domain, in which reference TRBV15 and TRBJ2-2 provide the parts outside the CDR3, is DAMVIQNPRYQVTQFGKPVTLSCSQTLNHNVMYWYQQKSSQAPKLLFHYYDKDFNNEADTPDNFQSRRPNTSFCFLDIRSPGLGDTAMYLCATSRDPQGWTGELFFGEGSRLTVL.

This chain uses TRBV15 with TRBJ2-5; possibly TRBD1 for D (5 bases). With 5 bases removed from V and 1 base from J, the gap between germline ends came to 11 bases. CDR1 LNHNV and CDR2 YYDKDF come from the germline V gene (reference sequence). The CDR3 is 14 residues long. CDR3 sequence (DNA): TGTGCCACCAGCGGAAAGACAGTCCAAGAGACCCAGTACTTC. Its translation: CATSGKTVQETQYF.

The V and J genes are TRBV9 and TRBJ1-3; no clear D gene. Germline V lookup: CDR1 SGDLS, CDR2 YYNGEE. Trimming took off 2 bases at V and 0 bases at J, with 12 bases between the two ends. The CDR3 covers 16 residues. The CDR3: CASSVQLLLSGNTIYF. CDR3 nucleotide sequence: TGTGCCAGCAGCGTTCAACTGCTCCTCTCTGGAAACACCATATATTTT.

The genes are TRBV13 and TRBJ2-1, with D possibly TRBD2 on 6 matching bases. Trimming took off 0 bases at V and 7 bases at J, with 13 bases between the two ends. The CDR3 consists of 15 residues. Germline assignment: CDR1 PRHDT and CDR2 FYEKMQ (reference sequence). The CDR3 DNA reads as TGTGCCAGCAGCTTAGGCACTGGGGGGTGGAATGAGCAGTTCTTC. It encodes CASSLGTGGWNEQFF.

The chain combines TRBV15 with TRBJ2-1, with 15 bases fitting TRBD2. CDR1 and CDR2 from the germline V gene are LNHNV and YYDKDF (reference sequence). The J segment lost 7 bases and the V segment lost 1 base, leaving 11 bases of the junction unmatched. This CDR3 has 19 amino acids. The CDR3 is CATSRAGPRTSGRGNEQFF. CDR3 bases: TGTGCCACCAGCAGAGCCGGGCCCCGGACTAGCGGGAGGGGTAATGAGCAGTTCTTC. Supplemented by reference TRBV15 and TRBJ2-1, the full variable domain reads DAMVIQNPRYQVTQFGKPVTLSCSQTLNHNVMYWYQQKSSQAPKLLFHYYDKDFNNEADTPDNFQSRRPNTSFCFLDIRSPGLGDTAMYLCATSRAGPRTSGRGNEQFFGPGTRLTVL.

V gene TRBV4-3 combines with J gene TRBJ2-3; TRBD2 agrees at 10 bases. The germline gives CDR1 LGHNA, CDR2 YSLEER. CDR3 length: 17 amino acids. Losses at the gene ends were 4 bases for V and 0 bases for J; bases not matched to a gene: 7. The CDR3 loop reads CASSPRTSGTSTDTQYF. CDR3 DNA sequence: TGCGCCAGCAGCCCCCGGACTAGCGGAACTAGCACAGATACGCAGTATTTT.

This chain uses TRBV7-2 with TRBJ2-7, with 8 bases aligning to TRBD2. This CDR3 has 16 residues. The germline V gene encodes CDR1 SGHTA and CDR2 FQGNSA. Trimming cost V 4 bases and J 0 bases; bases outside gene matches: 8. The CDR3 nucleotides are TGTGCCAGCAGCTCTCACCTAGCGGGCCTCTCCTACGAGCAGTACTTC. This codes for CASSSHLAGLSYEQYF.

The CDR3 reads CAWSTYNEKLFF. The DNA for the CDR3 is TGTGCCTGGAGTACATATAATGAAAAACTGTTTTTT. The rearrangement joins TRBV30 to TRBJ1-4; D gene ambiguous. The germline V gene encodes CDR1 GTSNPN and CDR2 SVGIG (reference sequence). V was clipped by 2 bases and J by 4 bases, with 5 bases between them. This CDR3 has 12 residues.

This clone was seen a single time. The CDR3 reads CASSQDPGLGSYNEQFF. The CDR3 region has the DNA TGTGCCAGCAGCCAAGATCCAGGGCTGGGATCCTACAATGAGCAGTTCTTC. V usage is TRBV14 and J usage is TRBJ2-1, with D possibly being TRBD1 (5 bases). The CDR3 spans 17 residues. From germline, CDR1 is SGHDN and CDR2 FVKESK. V lost 0 bases, J lost 1 base, and 13 bases lay in between. Variable domain in full (rest from reference TRBV14 and TRBJ2-1): EAGVTQFPSHSVIEKGQTVTLRCDPISGHDNLYWYRRVMGKEIKFLLHFVKESKQDESGMPNNRFLAERTGGTYSTLKVQPAELEDSGVYFCASSQDPGLGSYNEQFFGPGTRLTVL.

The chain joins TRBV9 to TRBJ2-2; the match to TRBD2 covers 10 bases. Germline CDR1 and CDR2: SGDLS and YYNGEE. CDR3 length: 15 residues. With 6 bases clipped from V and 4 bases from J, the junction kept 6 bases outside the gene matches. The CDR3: CASTPAGGSTGELFF. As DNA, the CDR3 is TGTGCCAGCACTCCAGCGGGAGGGAGCACCGGGGAGCTGTTTTTT.

The CDR3 coding sequence is TGTGCCAGCAGTGCGGACAGGGGGAGTGAGCAGTACTTC. Translated: CASSADRGSEQYF. The chain is built from TRBV2 and TRBJ2-7, with 10 bases lining up with TRBD1. V shed 4 bases and J 7 bases; nucleotides not matched to a gene: 4. Germline CDR1 SNHLY, CDR2 FYNNEI. CDR3 size: 13 residues.

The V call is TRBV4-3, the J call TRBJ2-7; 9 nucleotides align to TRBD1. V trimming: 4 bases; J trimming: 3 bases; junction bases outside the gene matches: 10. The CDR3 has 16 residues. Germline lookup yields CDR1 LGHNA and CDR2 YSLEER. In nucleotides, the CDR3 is TGCGCCAGCAGCCGGGACTCGACAGGGGGTAGCTACGAGCAGTACTTC. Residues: CASSRDSTGGSYEQYF.

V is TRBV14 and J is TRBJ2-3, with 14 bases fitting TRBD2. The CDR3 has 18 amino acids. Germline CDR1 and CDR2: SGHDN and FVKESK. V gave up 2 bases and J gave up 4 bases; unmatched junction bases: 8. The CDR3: CASSQPRTSGRLADTQYF. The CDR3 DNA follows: TGTGCCAGCAGCCAACCGCGGACTAGCGGGAGGTTAGCAGATACGCAGTATTTT.

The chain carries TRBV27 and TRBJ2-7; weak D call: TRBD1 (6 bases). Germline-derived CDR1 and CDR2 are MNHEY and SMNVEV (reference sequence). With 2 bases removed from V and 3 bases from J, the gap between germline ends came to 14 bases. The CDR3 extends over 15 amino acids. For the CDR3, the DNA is TGTGCCAGCAGTTTAGTCGGGACACCTTTCTACGAGCAGTACTTC. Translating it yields CASSLVGTPFYEQYF.